The entry below gives a single T cell receptor (beta chain) sequence along with its context. This CDR3 has 11 residues. V gave up 3 bases and J gave up 10 bases, with 7 bases separating them. In the source study's methods: Reference gene primer amplification gave estimated nucleated cell counts. Assay used: immunoSEQ multiplex PCR; TCRdb lists only in-frame clones, some missing. The DNA was the basis for D and trimming; V, J and clone size are from that table. The data hold under 300,000 clones, with about 88% observed a single time. This record belongs to a study of blood T cell repertoires in COVID-19. Study at large: Samples of COVID-19 (acute and convalescent) were obtained from the United States, Italy and Spain. Sources were T cells, B-cell-depleted T cells, or PBMCs; the material itself was cDNA or gDNA.

This TCR was sampled from a middle-aged woman who had recovered from COVID-19. V is TRBV12-3 or TRBV12-4 and J is TRBJ2-1; D not resolved. Input material: peripheral blood. CDR3 DNA: TGTGCCAGCAGTTTGAGTATCGAGCAGTTCTTC. This gives the protein CASSLSIEQFF.